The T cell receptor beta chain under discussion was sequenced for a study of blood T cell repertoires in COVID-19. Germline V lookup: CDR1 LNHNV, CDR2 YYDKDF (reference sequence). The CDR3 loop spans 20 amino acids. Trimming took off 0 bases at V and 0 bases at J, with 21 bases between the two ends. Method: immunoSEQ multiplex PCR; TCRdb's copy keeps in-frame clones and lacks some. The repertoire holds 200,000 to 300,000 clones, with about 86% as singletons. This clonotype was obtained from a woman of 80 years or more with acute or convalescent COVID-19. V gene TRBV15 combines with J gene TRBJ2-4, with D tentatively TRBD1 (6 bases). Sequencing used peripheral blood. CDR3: CATSRDPATGTKVAKNIQYF. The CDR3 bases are TGTGCCACCAGCAGAGATCCGGCGACAGGAACTAAAGTAGCCAAAAACATTCAGTACTTC.